What follows is one TCR beta chain and its context. The data were obtained in a study of T-cell memory formation after mild COVID-19. Study at large: Largely donor-specific sequence clusters came from a couple of donors.

Constant-segment-primed 5'RACE gave TCR alpha and TCR beta cDNA libraries with sample barcodes and UMIs. One entry per CDR3 protein results from TCRdb running MiXCR on the 5' RACE reads. This table holds approximately 300,000 distinct CDR3 sequences, 8% to 10% found once. Germline values: CDR1 LGHNA, CDR2 YNFKEQ. The CDR3 sequence is 16 residues long. Trimming stripped 0 bases from V and 7 bases from J, with 13 bases between. This sequence joins TRBV4-2 and TRBJ1-6, with D possibly being TRBD1 (6 bases). The sequence was obtained from a man aged 18 to 35 who had mild COVID-19 (a few samples of this study predate the infection). Cell type and time point are not known. What was sequenced was PBMCs or a T cell subset sorted from them (not recorded which). The CDR3 coding sequence is TGTGCCAGCAGCCAAGAGGCAGGGGTGCGAAATTCACCCCTCCACTTT. Encoded protein: CASSQEAGVRNSPLHF.